Each of the 4 T cell receptor beta chains below was sequenced from the same sample in a study of shared T cell receptors in the human thymus. The data were produced by immunoSEQ multiplex PCR, yet TCRdb's version contains in-frame clones alone and is incomplete. Here the sample spans hundreds of thousands of clones, around 87% being singletons. In addition, the sample was reused for a study of human thymus T cells.

The sample comprised thymocytes. These receptors came from a boy under two years old with a congenital heart defect.

V and J are TRBV9 and TRBJ1-2; tentatively, D is TRBD1 (5 bases). Trimming left V 0 bases short and J 4 bases short, with 16 bases between. Per germline, CDR1 SGDLS and CDR2 YYNGEE. CDR3 size: 16 residues. The CDR3 here is CASSVGWAAGGYGYTF. The CDR3 region has the DNA TGTGCCAGCAGCGTAGGATGGGCGGCCGGGGGCTATGGCTACACCTTC. The whole variable domain, remainder taken from reference TRBV9 and TRBJ1-2, is DSGVTQTPKHLITATGQRVTLRCSPRSGDLSVYWYQQSLDQGLQFLIQYYNGEERAKGNILERFSAQQFPDLHSELNLSSLELGDSALYFCASSVGWAAGGYGYTFGSGTRLTVV.

The chain employs TRBV29-1 and TRBJ2-3; D is possibly TRBD2 (6 bases). Germline CDR1 reads SQVTM; CDR2 reads ANQGSEA. There are 14 residues in the CDR3. The V and J ends lost 5 bases and 0 bases respectively, with 12 bases between them. The CDR3 here is CSVSNRESTDTQYF. The CDR3 region has the DNA TGCAGCGTTAGTAACCGGGAGAGCACAGATACGCAGTATTTT.

The rearrangement joins TRBV7-9 to TRBJ2-7; TRBD1 matches 8 bases. The CDR3 is 16 amino acids. Trimming took 5 bases from V and 1 from J; bases not matched to a gene: 10. Germline lookup yields CDR1 SEHNR and CDR2 FQNEAQ (reference sequence). CDR3 in amino acids: CASSPTGQGVSYEQYF. The CDR3, as DNA: TGTGCCAGCAGCCCCACCGGACAGGGAGTTTCCTACGAGCAGTACTTC.

The CDR3 spells CSAIRGAEQFF. In DNA form, the CDR3 reads TGCAGTGCTATTCGGGGGGCTGAGCAGTTCTTC. The chain carries TRBV20-1 and TRBJ2-1; a possible D gene is TRBD2 (7 bases). Trimming removed 4 bases at V and 9 bases at J, with 10 bases between. The CDR3 is made up of 11 amino acids. Germline V gene lookup returns CDR1 DFQATT and CDR2 SNEGSKA (reference sequence).